This TCR beta chain was identified during a study of blood T cells in healthy people across ages. Study-wide results and limits: Fewer expanded clones and more diversity marked long-lived versus aged donors.

Total RNA extracted from each sample amounted to at least 6 micrograms. Together with a sample-barcoded 5' primer, a J-beta primer mix was included in a second PCR lasting about 7 to 11 cycles. Every cDNA molecule bore a tag from a template-switch adaptor containing 12 random nucleotides. TCRdb passed the 5' RACE reads through MiXCR, listing each CDR3 protein once. The repertoire includes about 1,400,000 distinct CDR3 sequences, around two fifths of them detected once, and under 8% sits in the top ten. Regarding this clonotype: Its antigen is currently unknown.

The CDR3 has 14 residues. The germline V gene has CDR1 SGHRS and CDR2 YFSETQ. The junction had 7 bases not matched to a gene; V was cut back by 0 bases and J by 11 bases. The origin of this receptor is a woman between 18 and 29 years old in good health. V usage is TRBV5-1 and J usage is TRBJ2-5, with 10 bases matching TRBD2. Material for sequencing was blood. The CDR3 loop is CASSLESSGSSQYF. The CDR3 DNA sequence: TGCGCCAGCAGCTTGGAGTCTAGCGGGAGTTCGCAGTACTTC.